This T cell receptor (beta chain) was obtained from a study of blood T cell repertoires in COVID-19 (dated by TCRdb to the early 2020s). About the investigation overall: The collaborator samples originated in the United States, Italy and Spain and spanned the acute and convalescent phases of COVID-19. The prospective study material was composed of cDNA or gDNA derived from T cells, B-cell-depleted T cells, or PBMCs. Subjects who had been exposed to COVID-19, were actively infected with it, or had recovered from it provided the deeply sampled blood TCRbeta repertoires that made up the dataset. The repertoires were released in a freely available public database intended as a resource for research on the immune response to SARS-CoV-2. The samples were drawn from two sources: the first 160 participants of the ongoing ImmuneRACE study, and 950 to 1,500 subjects contributed by 6 global collaborators. Sample metadata almost always included a de-identified subject ID, COVID-19 status, age in years and sex. Where available, HLA class I and class II types were obtained from metadata supplied by the sample provider rather than from assay-based typing.

Broad study findings and their caveats: How much clinical and demographic metadata was included differed by source and by participant, and the metadata was provided uncurated.

This clone has just a few counts. The specificity of this receptor is unknown. Base qualities are not at hand, and no much larger clone is one base apart. The collaborating institutions used their own protocols to collect whole blood in K2EDTA tubes. Collaborator samples were shipped for TCRbeta analysis as frozen whole blood, isolated PBMCs, or DNA extracted from either sample type. The immunoSEQ Assay, a bias-controlled multiplex PCR, was used to amplify TCRbeta CDR3 regions from genomic DNA. The paper's data handling went like this. The number of nucleated cells in each sample was estimated by amplification of reference gene primers within the assay. To quantify the absolute abundance of each unique TCRbeta CDR3 rearrangement, sequence reads were collapsed and filtered. Productive Simpson clonality was computed per sample as the square root of Simpson's diversity index over productive rearrangements. TCRdb carries this immuneACCESS record with in-frame sequences only. Its versions omit some clonotypes, under half of them owing to an unresolved V gene in the studies checked, with the rest unexplained. D and trimming were read from the DNA, whereas the V and J calls and clone size are those reported in that table. For this sample there are 97,000 or so clones; roughly 82% appear just once. Together, the top ten hold around 4.3% of the sample.

The source is a human donor in a cohort sampled during active COVID-19. Sequencing input: peripheral blood.

The nucleotide sequence reads TGTGCCAGCAGTTTTGGAGGGGTCCTGGAGCAGTTCTTC. Translated, this is CASSFGGVLEQFF. Here the chain combines TRBV12-3 or TRBV12-4 and TRBJ2-1, and TRBD2 may be the D gene, going by 6 matching bases. The CDR3 runs 13 residues from the cysteine to the phenylalanine. Only the CDR3 region is kept as DNA, spanning 39 bases read in frame from base 1. Deletion took 3 bases off V and 10 bases off J, with a span of 13 bases between the germline ends.